This T cell receptor beta chain comes out of a study of T cell clones after liver transplantation. TCRdb's table, derived via immunoSEQ multiplex PCR, lists solely in-frame clones and lacks some. The data show more than 65,000 clones, 80% seen once. V was clipped by 7 bases and J by 2 bases, with 24 bases between them. Germline V lookup: CDR1 MDHEN, CDR2 SYDVKM. CDR3 length equals 18 residues. This clonotype was obtained from a human patient who received a liver transplant. A subset of T cells may come from the graft donor. This specimen consisted of CD4+ T cells from blood, obtained 12 months after liver transplant. This chain uses TRBV28 with TRBJ1-5; the D is unclear. DNA of the CDR3: TGTGCCAGCACCCCACCCCTACGAGGACGGACTCGCAATCAGCCCCAGCATTTT. The encoded protein is CASTPPLRGRTRNQPQHF.